This T cell receptor beta chain was retrieved from a study of blood T cells in healthy people across ages. Study overall: Using template switching, researchers captured about one barcoded beta molecule for each two T cells.

PCR was performed a second time for roughly 6 to 12 cycles using a sample-barcoded 5' primer and a J-beta primer mix. MiXCR, run by TCRdb on the 5' RACE reads, gives a single entry per CDR3 protein. The sample contains about 730,000 distinct CDR3 sequences, 35% to 45% of which appear only once. Germline V gene data show CDR1 as SQVTM and CDR2 as ANQGSEA. J lost 7 bases, V lost 6 bases, and 15 bases had no gene match. The CDR3 spans 15 residues. Sequenced material: blood. J is TRBJ2-7 and V is TRBV29-1, with 10 bases that match TRBD2. The TCR originated in a woman between 55 and 75 years old in good health. CDR3: CSVQGLANSYNEQYF. The DNA of the CDR3 is TGCAGCGTCCAGGGACTAGCGAACTCCTACAATGAGCAGTACTTC.